This TCR beta chain was recorded in a study of siplizumab effects on memory and regulatory T cells. Profiled with immunoSEQ multiplex PCR; TCRdb holds only in-frame clones, not every one. The sample comprises around 100,000 clones, about 94% of which are singletons, and roughly 1.4% rests with the top ten. To note about this clone: Its antigen is currently unknown.

The CDR3 runs to 17 residues. The germline V gene has CDR1 MNHEY and CDR2 SMNVEV (reference sequence). The V segment lost 4 bases and the J segment 10 bases; nucleotides outside the gene matches: 19. Study conclusions and caveats: Unstimulated subsets were the mapping target of only a minor fraction of alloreactive clones. A major contribution to the alloresponse seemed to be made by naive T cells, which seemed more diverse than memory cells. Alloreactive sequences traceable to unstimulated CD4+ memory cells declined significantly under siplizumab. In siplizumab conditions, mappable alloreactive CD4+ clones averaged roughly 64% Treg-derived, against approximately 27% in controls.

The genes are TRBV27 and TRBJ2-3; the match to TRBD2 covers 8 bases. The sample was non-Treg CD4+ T cells sorted from blood. The sequence was collected from a human donor in good health. The CDR3, as DNA: TGTGCCAGCAGTTCCTCCTGGGGGGGTGTTGGGACTAGATCGCAGTATTTT. Translation: CASSSSWGGVGTRSQYF.